The 2 T cell receptor beta chains below all came from one sample that was sequenced in a study of shared T cell receptors in the human thymus. The repertoire was sequenced with immunoSEQ multiplex PCR; TCRdb's copy has only in-frame clones and lacks some. The sample lists hundreds of thousands of clones; around nine tenths were seen once. These sequences were also reported in another study, on human thymus T cells.

Source material: thymocytes. The receptors come from a boy under two years old with a congenital heart defect.

V gene TRBV14 combines with J gene TRBJ1-2; TRBD1 aligns across 8 bases. Per germline, CDR1 SGHDN and CDR2 FVKESK. The CDR3 is 15 residues long. V was clipped by 4 bases and J by 2 bases; unmatched bases: 6. CDR3 protein: CASSPWTGTNYGYTF. The CDR3 DNA follows: TGTGCCAGCAGCCCCTGGACAGGGACCAACTATGGCTACACCTTC.

The V and J genes are TRBV7-2 and TRBJ1-2; no clear D gene. CDR3 size: 14 residues. Germline V CDR1 and CDR2: SGHTA, FQGNSA. Trimming took 4 bases from V and 6 from J, leaving 15 bases between them. CDR3 DNA sequence: TGTGCCAGCAGCTCCCTCTCAATGGGAGATGGCTACACCTTC. This sequence encodes CASSSLSMGDGYTF.